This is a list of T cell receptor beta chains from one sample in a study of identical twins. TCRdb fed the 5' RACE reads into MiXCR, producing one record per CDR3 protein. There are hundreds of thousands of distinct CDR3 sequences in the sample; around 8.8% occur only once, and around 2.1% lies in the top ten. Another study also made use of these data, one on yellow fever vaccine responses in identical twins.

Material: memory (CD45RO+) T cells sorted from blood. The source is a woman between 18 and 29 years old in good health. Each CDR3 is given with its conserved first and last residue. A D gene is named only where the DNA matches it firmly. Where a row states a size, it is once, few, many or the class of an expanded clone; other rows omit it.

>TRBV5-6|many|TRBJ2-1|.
TGTGCCAGCAGCTTGCTATCGGGAGAGTACAATGAGCAGTTCTTC
CASSLLSGEYNEQFF
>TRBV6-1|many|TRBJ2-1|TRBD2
TGTGCCAGCAGCCGTAGCGGGAGAGTCAGGTCCTACAATGAGCAGTTCTTC
CASSRSGRVRSYNEQFF
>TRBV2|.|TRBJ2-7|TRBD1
TGTGCCAGCAGCGAACGTCGACAGGGTTACGAGCAGTACTTC
CASSERRQGYEQYF
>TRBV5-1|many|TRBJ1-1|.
TGCGCCAGCATGTTCAGCGTGACAGCCGGGACTGAAGCTTTCTTT
CASMFSVTAGTEAFF
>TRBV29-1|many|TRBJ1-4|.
TGCAGCGTTGTTGGCACATCAACTAATGAAAAACTGTTTTTT
CSVVGTSTNEKLFF
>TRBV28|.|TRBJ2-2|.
TGTGCCAGCAGCCGACGTTCCGGGGAGCTGTTTTTT
CASSRRSGELFF
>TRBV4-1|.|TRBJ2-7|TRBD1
TGCGCCAGCAGCCAAGTTTACAGGGGTAGTTACGAGCAGTACTTC
CASSQVYRGSYEQYF
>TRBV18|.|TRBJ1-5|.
TGTGCCAGCTCACCGGGGGGCCCCCAGCCCCAGCATTTT
CASSPGGPQPQHF
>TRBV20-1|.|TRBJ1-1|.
TGCAGTGCTCGACAGGCTTACACTGAAGCTTTCTTT
CSARQAYTEAFF
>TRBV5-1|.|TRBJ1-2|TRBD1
TGCGCCAGCAGCTACAATACGGATACAGGGGGGTTTGGCTACACCTTC
CASSYNTDTGGFGYTF
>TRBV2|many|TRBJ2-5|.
TGTGCCAGCAATAGGGGAGAGGTTCAAGAGACCCAGTACTTC
CASNRGEVQETQYF
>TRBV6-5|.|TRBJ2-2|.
TGTGCCAGCAGTTCACAGGGTTCGAGCACCGGGGAGCTGTTTTTT
CASSSQGSSTGELFF
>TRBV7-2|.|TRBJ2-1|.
TGTGCCAGCAGCTTAGGGTCGGGGGCAGGCTACAATGAGCAGTTCTTC
CASSLGSGAGYNEQFF
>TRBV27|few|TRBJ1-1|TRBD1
TGTGCCAGCAGTCAACGGACAGGGGCAGCTTTCTTT
CASSQRTGAAFF
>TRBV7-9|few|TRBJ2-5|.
TGTGCCAGCAGCTTAAATGTGGGCGAGACCCAGTACTTC
CASSLNVGETQYF
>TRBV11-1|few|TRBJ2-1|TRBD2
TGTGCCAGCAGCTTAGGGGGTCTAGCGGGAGCGTACAATGAGCAGTTCTTC
CASSLGGLAGAYNEQFF
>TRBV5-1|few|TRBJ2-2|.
TGCGCCAGCAGCTCTCCTGCGGGCAGGGGCCGCGTGAACACCGGGGAGCTGTTTTTT
CASSSPAGRGRVNTGELFF
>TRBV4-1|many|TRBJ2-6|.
TGCGCCAGCAGCCAAGATTTCTCTGGGGCCAACGTCCTGACTTTC
CASSQDFSGANVLTF
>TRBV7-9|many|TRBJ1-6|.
TGTGCCAGCAGCTTCTTGGGGGGCCCTAATTCACCCCTCCACTTT
CASSFLGGPNSPLHF
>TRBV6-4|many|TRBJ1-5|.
TGTGCCAGCAGTGATAAGGAAGGTCAGCCCCAGCATTTT
CASSDKEGQPQHF
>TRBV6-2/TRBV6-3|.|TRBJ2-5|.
TGTGCCAGCAGTTACTCGAGACAGGTCGGGACCCAGTACTTC
CASSYSRQVGTQYF
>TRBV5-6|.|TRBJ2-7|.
TGTGCCAGCAGCGGACCTTTCCGCACGGTGGCGGACGAGCAGTACTTC
CASSGPFRTVADEQYF
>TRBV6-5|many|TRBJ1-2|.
TGTGCCAGCAGTTACCAGGGACAAACTAACTATGGCTACACCTTC
CASSYQGQTNYGYTF
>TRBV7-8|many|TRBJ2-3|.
TGTGCCAGCAGCTTAGGCCCCGTATCGTCCCGGAGCACAGATACGCAGTATTTT
CASSLGPVSSRSTDTQYF
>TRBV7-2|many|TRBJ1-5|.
TGTGCCAGCAGCCCGCGGGGGGGCGATCAGCCCCAGCATTTT
CASSPRGGDQPQHF
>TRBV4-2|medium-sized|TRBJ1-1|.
TGTGCCAGCAGCCAAGAACAGGGAGACACTGAAGCTTTCTTT
CASSQEQGDTEAFF
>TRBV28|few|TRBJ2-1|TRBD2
TGTGCCAGCGAACCTAGCGGTTCCTACAATGAGCAGTTCTTC
CASEPSGSYNEQFF
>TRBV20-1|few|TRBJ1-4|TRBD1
TGCAGTGCTAAGGGGGCTGGGGCTAATGAAAAACTGTTTTTT
CSAKGAGANEKLFF